Following are 21 T cell receptor beta chains from one sample sequenced in a study of blood T cells in healthy people across ages. Primers used in a second PCR of roughly 6 to 11 cycles were a sample-barcoded 5' primer and a J-beta primer mix. TCRdb re-analysed the 5' RACE reads in MiXCR, keeping a single row per CDR3 protein. The profile covers about 1,000,000 distinct CDR3 sequences, with under 45% appearing a single time and under 20% taken by the ten largest. The specimen was blood. The receptor set was obtained from a woman in her sixties in good health.

This rearrangement joins TRBV13 to TRBJ1-1, with 10 positions matching TRBD1. The CDR3 totals 15 residues. The germline V gene has CDR1 PRHDT and CDR2 FYEKMQ (reference sequence). Unmatched junction bases numbered 9, after V lost 6 bases and J lost 5 bases. For the CDR3, the DNA is TGTGCCAGCAGGCTTAGAGACAGGGGGCGAACTGAAGCTTTCTTT. Amino acid sequence: CASRLRDRGRTEAFF.

This sequence joins TRBV30 and TRBJ2-4, with TRBD1 identical over 9 bases. Germline lookup yields CDR1 GTSNPN and CDR2 SVGIG (reference sequence). Trimming took 3 bases from V and 0 from J; bases not matched to a gene: 12. This CDR3 is built from 18 residues. This CDR3 reads CAWRKPQWTGEAKNIQYF. The CDR3 nucleotides are TGTGCCTGGAGGAAGCCGCAGTGGACAGGGGAAGCCAAAAACATTCAGTACTTC.

V is TRBV6-2 or TRBV6-3 and J is TRBJ2-3, with TRBD2 matching over 10 bases. V shed 4 bases and J 5 bases; nucleotides not matched to a gene: 12. Germline CDR1 and CDR2: MNHEY and SVGEGT. The CDR3 runs 17 residues. CDR3 nucleotide sequence: TGTGCCAGCAGTTCCGGGCCAGCGGGAGGGGCTGGAGATACGCAGTATTTT. Translated, it gives CASSSGPAGGAGDTQYF.

The count of this clonotype is one. This chain links TRBV5-1 with TRBJ2-1; D is undetermined. The V gene's germline CDR1 is SGHRS and CDR2 YFSETQ. CDR3 length: 13 amino acids. V was cut by 7 bases and J by 7 bases, with 15 bases left in between. This CDR3 reads CASGAPNLNEQFF. In nucleotides, the CDR3 is TGCGCCAGCGGAGCCCCCAACCTAAATGAGCAGTTCTTC.

This sequence joins TRBV14 and TRBJ2-5, with D perhaps TRBD2 (6 bases). Gene TRBJ2-7 matches the end of the DNA better, so the J call may be wrong. Germline CDR1 reads SGHDN; CDR2 reads FVKESK. This CDR3 has 15 amino acids. This chain's CDR3 is CASSQDGGLSYEQYF. DNA of the CDR3: TGTGCCAGCAGCCAAGATGGGGGACTTTCCTACGAGCAGTACTTC.

The rearrangement joins TRBV7-9 to TRBJ2-1, with TRBD2 identical over 11 bases. The CDR3 loop spans 15 amino acids. V was pared by 2 bases and J by 8 bases, with 5 bases of the junction left unmatched. The germline gives CDR1 SEHNR, CDR2 FQNEAQ (reference sequence). This chain's CDR3 is CASSLSSGRAHEQFF. The CDR3 DNA reads TGTGCCAGCAGCTTAAGTAGCGGGAGGGCCCATGAGCAGTTCTTC.

This sequence joins TRBV10-3 and TRBJ2-1, with 10 bases fitting TRBD1. CDR3 length: 15 amino acids. Germline CDR1 reads ENHRY; CDR2 reads SYGVKD. With V trimmed by 4 bases and J by 4 bases, 4 bases remained unmatched. In DNA, the CDR3 is TGTGCCATCAGTGGGGACAGGGGATCATACAATGAGCAGTTCTTC. Translation gives CAISGDRGSYNEQFF.

The chain joins TRBV13 to TRBJ2-7; 9 bases align to TRBD1. Germline CDR1 reads PRHDT; CDR2 reads FYEKMQ (reference sequence). V shed 5 bases and J 0 bases; nucleotides not matched to a gene: 8. This CDR3 has 16 amino acids. The CDR3 protein is CASSAGQGVPSYEQYF. CDR3 nucleotide sequence: TGTGCCAGCAGCGCGGGACAGGGAGTCCCCTCCTACGAGCAGTACTTC.

This CDR3 reads CAWSGGDRPSDGYTF. CDR3 DNA sequence: TGTGCCTGGAGTGGGGGGGACAGACCCTCAGATGGCTACACCTTC. The chain combines TRBV30 with TRBJ1-2, with 7 bases aligning to TRBD1. This CDR3 has 15 residues. The V and J ends lost 1 base and 6 bases, in that order; junction bases with no gene match: 11. Per germline, CDR1 GTSNPN and CDR2 SVGIG (reference sequence).

Only a few counts were recorded for this clonotype. The V call is TRBV20-1, the J call TRBJ2-3, with D unclear. The germline V gene encodes CDR1 DFQATT and CDR2 SNEGSKA (reference sequence). V gave up 4 bases and J gave up 1 base, with 15 bases separating them. The CDR3 sequence is 15 residues long. This chain's CDR3 is CSATLDGDRTDTQYF. Written as DNA, the CDR3 is TGCAGTGCTACGCTAGACGGAGACCGCACAGATACGCAGTATTTT.

As regards this clonotype: A read error may explain this, as a much larger clone is one base away. The rearrangement links TRBV7-9 to TRBJ2-1; possibly TRBD2 for D (6 bases). The J call is uncertain, as TRBJ2-7 better fits the DNA end. Germline V gene lookup returns CDR1 SEHNR and CDR2 FQNEAQ (reference sequence). The CDR3 length is 14 residues. CDR3: CASSPRVTSLEQYF. In DNA, the CDR3 is TGTGCCAGCAGCCCCCGGGTTACTAGCTTAGAGCAGTACTTC.

This chain uses TRBV28 with TRBJ2-7; 8 nucleotides agree with TRBD1. The last part of the DNA fits TRBJ2-5 better; the J call may be wrong. CDR1 is MDHEN, CDR2 SYDVKM, per germline. The CDR3 is made up of 12 amino acids. The CDR3 bases are TGTGCCAGCAGTTCAGGGGGCAAGACCCAGTACTTC. Translated, it gives CASSSGGKTQYF.

The chain is built from TRBV19 and TRBJ2-7; 9 nucleotides agree with TRBD2. From germline, CDR1 is LNHDA and CDR2 SQIVND (reference sequence). V shed 5 bases, J shed 9 bases, and the junction held 11 bases outside the gene matches. The CDR3 is made up of 14 amino acids. As DNA, the CDR3 is TGTGCCAGTAGTGAAGTAGCGGGAGAGCGCGTGCAGTACTTC. Protein sequence: CASSEVAGERVQYF.

The chain has TRBV3-1 and TRBJ2-4; D not resolved. The length of the CDR3 is 13 residues. The germline V gene encodes CDR1 LGHDT and CDR2 YNNKEL (reference sequence). V lost 1 base and J 4 bases, leaving 5 bases between the germline ends. The CDR3 reads CASSQAQKNIQYF. The CDR3 region has the DNA TGTGCCAGCAGCCAAGCCCAGAAAAACATTCAGTACTTC. Based on the CDR3 plus reference TRBV3-1 and TRBJ2-4, the full variable domain is DTAVSQTPKYLVTQMGNDKSIKCEQNLGHDTMYWYKQDSKKFLKIMFSYNNKELIINETVPNRFSPKSPDKAHLNLHINSLELGDSAVYFCASSQAQKNIQYFGAGTRLSVL.

The rearrangement uses TRBV25-1 and TRBJ2-5; D gene uncertain. This CDR3 has 14 amino acids. Germline CDR1 reads MGHDK; CDR2 reads SYGVNS. Trimming took 8 bases from V and 2 from J, leaving 15 bases between them. CDR3 protein: CASRGIGPQETQYF. The CDR3 coding sequence is TGTGCCAGCCGTGGGATAGGCCCGCAAGAGACCCAGTACTTC.

This clonotype was picked up a small number of times. The chain couples TRBV9 to TRBJ2-7; D is perhaps TRBD1 (6 bases). The CDR3 runs to 15 residues. Germline values: CDR1 SGDLS, CDR2 YYNGEE. V lost 0 bases and J 4 bases, leaving 14 bases between the germline ends. The CDR3 here is CASSVEAGDPYEQYF. The CDR3 nucleotides read TGTGCCAGCAGCGTAGAGGCAGGGGACCCTTACGAGCAGTACTTC.

The V gene is TRBV10-1, the J gene TRBJ2-5; TRBD1 aligns across 7 bases. The CDR3 covers 14 residues. The germline gives CDR1 WNHNN, CDR2 SYGVQD (reference sequence). V was clipped by 3 bases and J by 5 bases; unmatched bases: 6. This CDR3 reads CASSDPARGETQYF. The CDR3 nucleotides read TGCGCCAGCAGTGACCCGGCCAGGGGGGAGACCCAGTACTTC.

This clonotype was picked up many times. The V call is TRBV29-1, the J call TRBJ2-3; 12 bases agree with TRBD2. V dropped 6 bases and J dropped 6; count of bases not matched to a gene: 4. The CDR3 extends over 13 amino acids. Germline assignment: CDR1 SQVTM and CDR2 ANQGSEA. The CDR3 sequence: CSVLAGGLDTQYF. The DNA of the CDR3 is TGCAGCGTGCTAGCGGGAGGGCTGGATACGCAGTATTTT.

The V gene is TRBV18, the J gene TRBJ1-1; D is ambiguous. Trimming removed 3 bases from V and 7 bases from J, with 12 bases in between. The CDR3 has 13 residues. Germline V gene data show CDR1 as KGHSH and CDR2 as LQKENI. For the CDR3, the DNA is TGTGCCAGCTCACCGGTCTCAGGCCGTGAAGCTTTCTTT. This translates into CASSPVSGREAFF.

This clonotype has a handful of counts. The V and J genes are TRBV20-1 and TRBJ2-3; D remains unclear. CDR1 and CDR2 (germline): DFQATT, SNEGSKA (reference sequence). The CDR3 is made up of 14 amino acids. Trimming shortened V by 4 bases and J by 6 bases, and 17 bases separated the two germline ends. CDR3: CSANPGSWADTQYF. CDR3 nucleotides: TGCAGTGCTAACCCGGGCTCTTGGGCTGATACGCAGTATTTT.

This clonotype was detected once. The germline gene is not matched at one end of the junction; a read error may be the cause. The rearrangement joins TRBV6-2 or TRBV6-3 to TRBJ2-5; possibly TRBD1 for D (6 bases). Germline CDR1 is MNHEY and CDR2 is SVGEGT. The CDR3 runs 14 residues. CDR3 DNA sequence: TGTGCCGGCAGGGCCAGACAGGCTCTAGAGACCCAGTACTTC. This encodes CAGRARQALETQYF.